These 25 T cell receptor beta chains came from one sample sequenced in a study of blood T cell repertoires in COVID-19. The protocol was immunoSEQ multiplex PCR, while the TCRdb copy is restricted to in-frame clones and leaves out a portion. The table includes about 120,000 clones, approximately 80% detected once. The specimen was peripheral blood. The receptors were gathered from a man between 65 and 79 years old with acute or convalescent COVID-19.

V and J are TRBV29-1 and TRBJ1-1; D is possibly TRBD1 (6 bases). The V gene lost 6 bases and the J gene lost 1 base, with 15 bases spanning the gap. CDR1 is SQVTM, CDR2 ANQGSEA, per germline. The CDR3 runs 14 residues. CDR3 coding DNA: TGCAGCGTGAGGGGCAGGGGAGCGAACACTGAAGCTTTCTTT. Translation: CSVRGRGANTEAFF.

In DNA form, the CDR3 reads TGTGCCAGCAGCTGGACAGGGATTATGAACACTGAAGCTTTCTTT. Amino acids: CASSWTGIMNTEAFF. This chain connects TRBV5-6 to TRBJ1-1; 8 bases are a match to TRBD1. CDR1 and CDR2 (germline): SGHDT, YYEEEE. The V and J ends lost 3 bases and 0 bases, in that order; junction bases with no gene match: 4. This CDR3 region has 15 residues.

This chain uses TRBV7-9 with TRBJ2-3; no clear D. Trimming cost V 3 bases and J 6 bases, with 7 bases left between them. The CDR3 is 12 amino acids. Looked up from germline, CDR1 is SEHNR and CDR2 is FQNEAQ (reference sequence). The CDR3 nucleotides are TGTGCCAGCAGCTTCCCCCCGGATACGCAGTATTTT. This encodes CASSFPPDTQYF.

This clone was observed at least ten times. V and J are TRBV19 and TRBJ2-7; 9 bases are shared with TRBD1. J lost 6 bases, V lost 10 bases, and 13 bases had no gene match. There are 14 residues in the CDR3. CDR1 and CDR2 from the germline V gene are LNHDA and SQIVND (reference sequence). CDR3 region: CATSIPGQGSEQYF. The CDR3, as DNA: TGTGCCACCTCCATTCCGGGACAGGGTTCCGAGCAGTACTTC.

V and J are TRBV6-6 and TRBJ2-4; 8 bases agree with TRBD2. The CDR3 sequence is 16 residues long. Germline CDR1 reads MNHNY; CDR2 reads SVGAGI (reference sequence). After removal of 6 bases from V and 9 bases from J, the junction contained 16 bases not matched to a gene. CDR3 sequence (DNA): TGTGCCAGCAGCCGGGGGGGAGGGAGCTCGAAAGGCATTCAGTACTTC. Encoded protein: CASSRGGGSSKGIQYF.

The V gene is TRBV5-1, the J gene TRBJ2-7; D not certain. CDR1 and CDR2 from the germline V gene are SGHRS and YFSETQ. Trimming shortened V by 4 bases and J by 5 bases, and 16 bases separated the two germline ends. CDR3 length: 14 amino acids. Here the CDR3 reads CASSLSYGSDEQYF. The CDR3 coding sequence is TGCGCCAGCAGCCTTAGTTACGGTTCTGACGAGCAGTACTTC.

With regard to this clone: Other DNA sequences in the sample encode the same CDR3. The chain uses TRBV6-5 and TRBJ1-1; D unresolved. Germline lookup yields CDR1 MNHEY and CDR2 SVGAGI. CDR3 size: 13 residues. V was clipped by 2 bases and J by 3 bases, with 7 bases between them. The CDR3 sequence is CASSYGGDTEAFF. The DNA for the CDR3 is TGTGCCAGCAGTTACGGCGGGGACACTGAAGCTTTCTTT.

This clone showed up just once. The CDR3, as DNA: TGTGCCAGCTCACGATTGACGTGGGGGCCCCATGGCTACACCTTC. It codes for CASSRLTWGPHGYTF. The chain recombines TRBV18 with TRBJ1-2; maybe TRBD1 (6 bases). V was trimmed by 4 bases and J by 6 bases, leaving 18 bases between them. The germline V gene encodes CDR1 KGHSH and CDR2 LQKENI. This CDR3 is built from 15 residues.

This clone was seen only once. V gene TRBV27 combines with J gene TRBJ1-1; tentatively, D is TRBD1 (5 bases). Trimming stripped 3 bases from V and 3 bases from J, with 14 bases between. CDR1 and CDR2 (germline): MNHEY, SMNVEV (reference sequence). The CDR3 spans 15 residues. CDR3 amino acids: CASSLGRAGYTEAFF. CDR3 coding DNA: TGTGCCAGCAGTTTGGGCAGGGCGGGGTACACTGAAGCTTTCTTT.

A few counts support this clone. The chain couples TRBV6-5 to TRBJ1-2; 10 bases line up with TRBD1. The junction had 9 bases not matched to a gene; V was cut back by 3 bases and J by 5 bases. The CDR3 extends over 16 amino acids. Looked up from germline, CDR1 is MNHEY and CDR2 is SVGAGI. CDR3 protein: CASSYIRTGGTYGYTF. The CDR3 DNA follows: TGTGCCAGCAGTTATATAAGGACAGGGGGAACTTATGGCTACACCTTC.

This chain uses TRBV6-1 with TRBJ1-2, with 7 bases aligning to TRBD1. The J segment lost 4 bases and the V segment lost 2 bases, leaving 7 bases of the junction unmatched. The CDR3 consists of 15 residues. CDR1 is MNHNS and CDR2 is SASEGT in the germline V gene. The CDR3 region has the DNA TGTGCCAGCAGTGAAAGGACAGGCGGTATCTATGGCTACACCTTC. Translated: CASSERTGGIYGYTF.

This clone was observed once. The gene calls are TRBV3-1 (or the pseudogene TRBV3-2) and TRBJ1-1, with unresolved D. This CDR3 contains 15 residues. Between the trimmed V and J ends, which lost 0 bases and 8 bases, there was a span of 16 bases. Germline V gene data show CDR1 as LGHDT and CDR2 as YNNKEL (reference sequence). CDR3 amino acids: CASSQDPREGPEAFF. CDR3 nucleotide sequence: TGTGCCAGCAGCCAAGACCCCCGGGAAGGTCCCGAAGCTTTCTTT.

CDR3 residues: CASSLALRQANYGYTF. The CDR3 DNA reads as TGTGCCAGCAGCTTGGCCTTGCGACAAGCTAACTATGGCTACACCTTC. The rearrangement joins TRBV5-6 to TRBJ1-2; D is undetermined. Trimming removed 0 bases from V and 0 bases from J, with 12 bases in between. The germline V gene encodes CDR1 SGHDT and CDR2 YYEEEE. The CDR3 has 16 residues.

This sequence joins TRBV19 and TRBJ1-1, with 9 bases matching TRBD1. The CDR3 has 16 amino acids. Per germline, CDR1 LNHDA and CDR2 SQIVND (reference sequence). J lost 1 base, V lost 5 bases, and 8 bases had no gene match. The CDR3, as DNA: TGTGCCAGTAGTCCTTGGGACAGGGCGGCGAACACTGAAGCTTTCTTT. This encodes CASSPWDRAANTEAFF.

This clone is a singleton in its sample. The V call is TRBV7-6, the J call TRBJ2-3; D is possibly TRBD1 (6 bases). Germline assignment: CDR1 SGHVS and CDR2 FNYEAQ. CDR3 length: 15 residues. Trimming removed 5 bases at V and 2 bases at J, with 14 bases between. CDR3 protein: CASSHSRGYTDTQYF. The CDR3 DNA reads TGTGCCAGCAGCCACTCTAGGGGGTACACAGATACGCAGTATTTT.

The gene calls are TRBV3-1 (or the pseudogene TRBV3-2) and TRBJ1-6, with D hard to call. This CDR3 has 14 residues. V shed 0 bases and J shed 10 bases, with 10 bases lying between them. The V gene's germline CDR1 is LGHDT and CDR2 YNNKEL (reference sequence). The CDR3 nucleotides read TGTGCCAGCAGCCAAGATATCGCGGGATCACCCCTCCACTTT. It translates to CASSQDIAGSPLHF.

This clone showed up many times. Other DNA sequences in this sample translate to the same CDR3. This sequence joins TRBV19 and TRBJ1-5; tentatively, D is TRBD1 (5 bases). Germline lookup yields CDR1 LNHDA and CDR2 SQIVND (reference sequence). The CDR3 contains 13 residues. V lost 7 bases and J 5 bases, leaving 12 bases between the germline ends. CDR3 nucleotide sequence: TGTGCCAGTACACGCCAGGGTCATCAGCCCCAGCATTTT. Its translation is CASTRQGHQPQHF.

This sequence joins TRBV9 and TRBJ2-1, with D perhaps TRBD1 (6 bases). This CDR3 is 14 amino acids long. The V end lost 0 bases, the J end lost 7 bases, and 11 bases lay between the germline ends. Germline V gives CDR1 SGDLS, CDR2 YYNGEE. As DNA, the CDR3 is TGTGCCAGCAGCGTAGAGCAGGGGACGAATGAGCAGTTCTTC. As protein: CASSVEQGTNEQFF.

The sample holds one count of this clone. This chain links TRBV4-1 with TRBJ2-7; D possibly corresponds to TRBD1 (6 bases). This CDR3 is built from 15 residues. In germline, CDR1 is MGHRA, CDR2 YSYEKL. Trimming pared 1 base from V and 4 bases from J, leaving 14 bases between. CDR3 amino acids: CASSQGLQGRYEQYF. CDR3 nucleotides: TGCGCCAGCAGCCAAGGGTTGCAGGGGCGGTACGAGCAGTACTTC.

This clone was seen more than once but under ten times. The chain employs TRBV10-3 and TRBJ2-5; D gene unclear. Trimming removed 3 bases from V and 4 bases from J, with 6 bases in between. The CDR3 runs 12 residues. Germline lookup yields CDR1 ENHRY and CDR2 SYGVKD. The chain's CDR3 is CAISEERETQYF. The CDR3 DNA reads as TGTGCCATCAGTGAAGAGAGAGAGACCCAGTACTTC.

The chain recombines TRBV3-1 (or the pseudogene TRBV3-2) with TRBJ1-3, with D perhaps TRBD1 (6 bases). V was cut by 4 bases and J by 3 bases, with 16 bases left in between. CDR3 size: 16 residues. Per germline, CDR1 LGHDT and CDR2 YNNKEL (reference sequence). The DNA of the CDR3 is TGTGCCAGCAGCCGAACCAGGGGAGTAAGTGGAAACACCATATATTTT. Protein: CASSRTRGVSGNTIYF.

V usage is TRBV12-3 or TRBV12-4 and J usage is TRBJ2-2; D is ambiguous. Between the trimmed V and J ends, which lost 4 bases and 3 bases, there was a span of 6 bases. CDR3 length: 13 residues. The CDR3, as DNA: TGTGCCAGCAGTTATTCATACACCGGGGAGCTGTTTTTT. Residues: CASSYSYTGELFF.

The genes are TRBV6-5 and TRBJ1-2, with D uncertain. The V gene lost 5 bases and the J gene lost 7 bases, with 8 bases spanning the gap. CDR3 length equals 11 residues. Per the germline V gene, CDR1 is MNHEY and CDR2 is SVGAGI. The CDR3 nucleotides read TGTGCCAGCAGTCACCGCGGTGGCTACACCTTC. Its protein product is CASSHRGGYTF.

The CDR3 spells CASSYSQAEAFF. The CDR3 nucleotides read TGTGCCAGCAGCTACTCCCAGGCTGAAGCTTTCTTT. This chain connects TRBV21-1 to TRBJ1-1; the D call in the table, TRBD1, was not verified against the DNA. TRBV21-1 constitutes a pseudogene. CDR3 size: 12 residues.

Only one count was recorded for this clone. This CDR3 is CASSQGLAGGLDTQYF. CDR3 nucleotides: TGCGCCAGCAGCCAAGGACTAGCGGGGGGGCTCGATACGCAGTATTTT. J is TRBJ2-3 and V is TRBV4-1, with 14 bases identical to TRBD2. Germline V lookup: CDR1 MGHRA, CDR2 YSYEKL. The CDR3 length is 16 residues. J gave up 6 bases and V 1 base, and 3 bases lay outside the gene matches.